One and the same sample provided the 19 T cell receptor beta chains below, sequenced in a study of regulatory T cells in long-lasting Graves disease. Documented time point: newly diagnosed GD, antithyroid drugs for less than 3 months. PBMCs provided the RNA from which the TCR library was made. Through Arm-PCR of CDR3 regions and iRepertoire HTBI primers, TCR beta libraries were built. TCRdb recomputed calls from the multiplex PCR reads with MiXCR, one row per CDR3 protein. This repertoire shows some 560,000 distinct CDR3 sequences, around 16% found once; its top ten account for about 25%. The sample also formed part of further work on T cells in Graves' hyperthyroidism and ophthalmopathy.

The sample in question was peripheral blood mononuclear cells (PBMCs), obtained at new diagnosis, from a patient treated with antithyroid drugs. Every receptor here comes from a woman in her forties or fifties with Graves disease.

V is TRBV7-8 and J is TRBJ2-1; no clear D gene. V gave up 1 base and J gave up 4 bases, with 14 bases separating them. This CDR3 spans 16 amino acids. Germline values: CDR1 SGHVS, CDR2 FQNEAQ. The DNA for the CDR3 is TGTGCCAGCAGCTTAGATGGGAATAGGGATTACAATGAGCAGTTCTTC. Translation: CASSLDGNRDYNEQFF.

J is TRBJ1-3 and V is TRBV5-6; possibly TRBD1 for D (5 bases). V dropped 3 bases and J dropped 0 bases, with 13 bases sitting between them. Germline V lookup: CDR1 SGHDT, CDR2 YYEEEE. The CDR3 is 16 amino acids. CDR3 coding DNA: TGTGCCAGCAGCTATCGGCAGGGACGCTCTGGAAACACCATATATTTT. Translation: CASSYRQGRSGNTIYF.

This clonotype came up a few times. V is TRBV6-1 and J is TRBJ2-7; TRBD1 matches at 7 bases. CDR3 length: 15 residues. With 6 bases clipped from V and 6 bases from J, the junction kept 14 bases outside the gene matches. Germline CDR1 reads MNHNS; CDR2 reads SASEGT. The CDR3 is CASSDGSGTVGEQYF. The CDR3 DNA is TGTGCCAGCAGCGACGGCTCCGGGACAGTGGGCGAGCAGTACTTC.

This clonotype was counted many times. The DNA of the CDR3 is TGTGCCACCTCCTGGGGGGGGGCTGAAGATACGCAGTATTTT. Its protein product is CATSWGGAEDTQYF. This chain connects TRBV2 to TRBJ2-3; D may be TRBD2 (7 bases). Germline V gene data show CDR1 as SNHLY and CDR2 as FYNNEI. The CDR3 is made up of 14 amino acids. Trimming took 10 bases from V and 5 from J, leaving 19 bases between them.

Ten or more counts support this clonotype. The chain carries TRBV28 and TRBJ2-1, with D perhaps TRBD1 (5 bases). Germline V gene lookup returns CDR1 MDHEN and CDR2 SYDVKM. Trimming stripped 5 bases from V and 7 bases from J, with 12 bases between. There are 13 residues in the CDR3. CDR3 DNA sequence: TGTGCCAGCAGTCTCTATGACAGAAATGAGCAGTTCTTC. Protein sequence: CASSLYDRNEQFF.

The table lists this clonotype with many counts. V gene TRBV11-2 combines with J gene TRBJ1-1, with D unclear. Trimming removed 1 base from V and 11 bases from J, with 14 bases in between. The length of the CDR3 is 13 residues. The germline V gene encodes CDR1 SGHAT and CDR2 FQNNGV. The CDR3 sequence: CASSLVRDLGAFF. The CDR3 DNA reads TGTGCCAGCAGCTTAGTTCGTGACCTGGGGGCTTTCTTT.

This clonotype was counted only a few times. J is TRBJ2-5 and V is TRBV5-1; 7 positions match TRBD2. The CDR3 is 16 amino acids. J lost 9 bases, V lost 6 bases, and 20 bases had no gene match. Germline-derived CDR1 and CDR2 are SGHRS and YFSETQ. The CDR3 nucleotides are TGCGCCAGCACCGAGGGAGGCCTAGCGGACAACCTGGCCCAGTACTTC. The encoded protein is CASTEGGLADNLAQYF.

The genes are TRBV3-1 and TRBJ1-1; the match to TRBD1 covers 8 bases. This CDR3 contains 14 residues. Germline trimming cut 4 bases from V and 4 bases from J; bases unmatched to any gene: 5. Germline-derived CDR1 and CDR2 are LGHDT and YNNKEL (reference sequence). The CDR3 nucleotides are TGTGCCAGCAGCCCGGACAGGGTTTTCACTGAAGCTTTCTTT. Translated, it gives CASSPDRVFTEAFF.

This clonotype has a handful of counts. An end of the junction differs from the germline gene, which may be a read error. V usage is TRBV3-1 and J usage is TRBJ2-1; possible D gene TRBD2, 5 bases. The V gene's germline CDR1 is LGHDT and CDR2 YNNKEL (reference sequence). The CDR3 is 15 amino acids. The CDR3 reads CASSQGLTDYTEQFF. The DNA of the CDR3 is TGTGCCAGCAGCCAAGGACTAACCGACTACACTGAGCAGTTCTTC.

This clonotype was found many times. The chain combines TRBV6-1 with TRBJ1-5, with D unclear. The ends were cut back, 4 bases at V and 4 bases at J, with 8 bases in the middle. Germline V gene sequence: CDR1 MNHNS, CDR2 SASEGT. The length of the CDR3 is 13 residues. Written as DNA, the CDR3 is TGTGCCAGCAGTGGACCAGGTAATCAGCCCCAGCATTTT. It encodes CASSGPGNQPQHF.

This clonotype was picked up a small number of times. The DNA for the CDR3 is TGCGCCAGCAGTGTACGGGGTCTTGTGTATTTT. As protein: CASSVRGLVYF. The chain joins TRBV10-1 to TRBJ2-3; possible D gene TRBD2, 5 bases. The CDR3 is 11 amino acids. The ends were cut back, 4 bases at V and 14 bases at J, with 13 bases in the middle. Germline V gene lookup returns CDR1 WNHNN and CDR2 SYGVQD (reference sequence).

In its sample, this clonotype was seen a few times. The chain links TRBV4-1 to TRBJ1-1; 9 positions agree with TRBD1. V was pared by 4 bases and J by 8 bases, with 8 bases of the junction left unmatched. Germline-derived CDR1 and CDR2 are MGHRA and YSYEKL. The CDR3 totals 14 residues. The CDR3 loop is CASSRPGQGAEAFF. The CDR3 coding sequence is TGCGCCAGCAGCCGACCGGGACAGGGTGCAGAAGCTTTCTTT.

This clonotype was observed many times. The V call is TRBV5-1, the J call TRBJ1-2, with D perhaps matching TRBD1 (6 bases). The germline V gene encodes CDR1 SGHRS and CDR2 YFSETQ. This CDR3 is built from 13 residues. V gave up 6 bases and J gave up 8 bases, with 17 bases separating them. CDR3 protein: CASTIAGGSGYTF. The CDR3 coding sequence is TGCGCCAGCACCATCGCGGGGGGCTCCGGCTACACCTTC.

There are a few counts of this clonotype. V gene TRBV7-9 combines with J gene TRBJ1-3; D unclear. CDR1 is SEHNR, CDR2 FQNEAQ, per germline (reference sequence). V was trimmed by 5 bases and J by 3 bases, leaving 14 bases between them. This CDR3 is built from 15 residues. The CDR3 nucleotides read TGTGCCAGCAGCCCAACAGAGAACCTTGGAAACACCATATATTTT. It translates to CASSPTENLGNTIYF.

This clonotype turned up a few times. The rearrangement links TRBV6-2 or TRBV6-3 to TRBJ2-7; TRBD1 matches at 7 bases. The CDR3 is 16 amino acids. The V segment lost 7 bases and the J segment 5 bases; nucleotides outside the gene matches: 17. Per germline, CDR1 MNHEY and CDR2 SVGEGT. CDR3 nucleotide sequence: TGTGCCAGCACTCCCCCCCCAGGCAGGGGGACCCACGAGCAGTACTTC. This translates into CASTPPPGRGTHEQYF.

There are many counts of this clonotype. This chain joins TRBV5-1 and TRBJ2-7; D gene ambiguous. Germline V gene data show CDR1 as SGHRS and CDR2 as YFSETQ. V lost 0 bases to trimming and J lost 2 bases, with 12 bases between them. The CDR3 loop spans 15 amino acids. CDR3 protein: CASSLEPQITYEQYF. In DNA form, the CDR3 reads TGCGCCAGCAGCTTGGAACCACAAATAACCTACGAGCAGTACTTC.

Worth noting for this clonotype: At one of its ends the junction is not consistent with the germline gene, which may arise from a read error. The chain employs TRBV7-3 and TRBJ2-3, with 10 bases identical to TRBD1. This CDR3 spans 16 amino acids. Looked up from germline, CDR1 is SGHTA and CDR2 is FQGTGA. Here the CDR3 DNA reads TGTGCCAGCAGCCCCGGGACAGGGGCGCCTTCTGATACGGAGTATTTT. The encoded protein is CASSPGTGAPSDTEYF.

This clonotype was observed many times. The genes are TRBV27 and TRBJ1-1; D may be TRBD1 (5 bases). Trimming left V 3 bases short and J 7 bases short, with 12 bases between. Germline lookup yields CDR1 MNHEY and CDR2 SMNVEV (reference sequence). This CDR3 is built from 13 residues. For the CDR3, the DNA is TGTGCCAGCAGTTTGGCAGGGAAAGGTGAAGCTTTCTTT. Its protein product is CASSLAGKGEAFF.

This clonotype was picked up a small number of times. The chain links TRBV5-6 to TRBJ1-2; D is unclear. The V and J ends lost 4 bases and 4 bases respectively, with 14 bases between them. This CDR3 spans 14 amino acids. Germline V gives CDR1 SGHDT, CDR2 YYEEEE. This CDR3 reads CASSPDVSSYGYTF. In DNA form, the CDR3 reads TGTGCCAGCAGCCCTGACGTTTCTAGCTATGGCTACACCTTC.